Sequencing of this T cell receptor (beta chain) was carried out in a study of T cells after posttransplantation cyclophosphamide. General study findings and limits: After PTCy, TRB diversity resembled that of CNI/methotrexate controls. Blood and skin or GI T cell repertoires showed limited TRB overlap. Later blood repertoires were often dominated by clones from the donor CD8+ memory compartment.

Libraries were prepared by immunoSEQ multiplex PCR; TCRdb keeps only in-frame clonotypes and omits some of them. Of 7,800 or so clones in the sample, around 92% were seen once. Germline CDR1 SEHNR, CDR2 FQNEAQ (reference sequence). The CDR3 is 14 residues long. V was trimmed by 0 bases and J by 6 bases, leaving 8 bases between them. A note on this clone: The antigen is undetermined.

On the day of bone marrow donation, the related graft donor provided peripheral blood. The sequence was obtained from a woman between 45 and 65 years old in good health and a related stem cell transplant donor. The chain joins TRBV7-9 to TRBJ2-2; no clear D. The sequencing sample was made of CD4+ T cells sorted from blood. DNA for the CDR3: TGTGCCAGCAGCTTAGCAAGTGGGCCCGGGGAGCTGTTTTTT. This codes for CASSLASGPGELFF.